A single TCR beta chain is shown here with its context. Its antigen remains unknown. The data are from a study of tumor and adjacent non-tumor tissue in lung cancer. Turning to the study itself: Each sample yielded 4 million to 4.5 million productive TCRbeta reads on average. Points from the study as a whole: Significantly higher TCR diversity was found in tumor than normal lung.

There are 15 residues in the CDR3. Germline loops: CDR1 SGHAT, CDR2 FQNNGV. V lost 6 bases, J lost 13 bases, and 26 bases lay in between. This sample's RNA came from whole unsorted tissue. The library came from three nested PCR rounds adapted from ARM-PCR protocols. TCRdb reanalysed the multiplex PCR reads using MiXCR and keeps one entry per CDR3 protein. The table records under 95,000 distinct CDR3 sequences, about 66% of them present only once. V gene TRBV11-2 combines with J gene TRBJ2-3, with D perhaps TRBD1 (7 bases). Sample: lung tumor tissue. The sequence derives from a man in his sixties with non-small cell lung cancer. The CDR3 is CASSLGQGGADMEYF. In DNA form, the CDR3 reads TGTGCCAGCAGTCTGGGGCAGGGGGGCGCAGATATGGAGTATTTT.